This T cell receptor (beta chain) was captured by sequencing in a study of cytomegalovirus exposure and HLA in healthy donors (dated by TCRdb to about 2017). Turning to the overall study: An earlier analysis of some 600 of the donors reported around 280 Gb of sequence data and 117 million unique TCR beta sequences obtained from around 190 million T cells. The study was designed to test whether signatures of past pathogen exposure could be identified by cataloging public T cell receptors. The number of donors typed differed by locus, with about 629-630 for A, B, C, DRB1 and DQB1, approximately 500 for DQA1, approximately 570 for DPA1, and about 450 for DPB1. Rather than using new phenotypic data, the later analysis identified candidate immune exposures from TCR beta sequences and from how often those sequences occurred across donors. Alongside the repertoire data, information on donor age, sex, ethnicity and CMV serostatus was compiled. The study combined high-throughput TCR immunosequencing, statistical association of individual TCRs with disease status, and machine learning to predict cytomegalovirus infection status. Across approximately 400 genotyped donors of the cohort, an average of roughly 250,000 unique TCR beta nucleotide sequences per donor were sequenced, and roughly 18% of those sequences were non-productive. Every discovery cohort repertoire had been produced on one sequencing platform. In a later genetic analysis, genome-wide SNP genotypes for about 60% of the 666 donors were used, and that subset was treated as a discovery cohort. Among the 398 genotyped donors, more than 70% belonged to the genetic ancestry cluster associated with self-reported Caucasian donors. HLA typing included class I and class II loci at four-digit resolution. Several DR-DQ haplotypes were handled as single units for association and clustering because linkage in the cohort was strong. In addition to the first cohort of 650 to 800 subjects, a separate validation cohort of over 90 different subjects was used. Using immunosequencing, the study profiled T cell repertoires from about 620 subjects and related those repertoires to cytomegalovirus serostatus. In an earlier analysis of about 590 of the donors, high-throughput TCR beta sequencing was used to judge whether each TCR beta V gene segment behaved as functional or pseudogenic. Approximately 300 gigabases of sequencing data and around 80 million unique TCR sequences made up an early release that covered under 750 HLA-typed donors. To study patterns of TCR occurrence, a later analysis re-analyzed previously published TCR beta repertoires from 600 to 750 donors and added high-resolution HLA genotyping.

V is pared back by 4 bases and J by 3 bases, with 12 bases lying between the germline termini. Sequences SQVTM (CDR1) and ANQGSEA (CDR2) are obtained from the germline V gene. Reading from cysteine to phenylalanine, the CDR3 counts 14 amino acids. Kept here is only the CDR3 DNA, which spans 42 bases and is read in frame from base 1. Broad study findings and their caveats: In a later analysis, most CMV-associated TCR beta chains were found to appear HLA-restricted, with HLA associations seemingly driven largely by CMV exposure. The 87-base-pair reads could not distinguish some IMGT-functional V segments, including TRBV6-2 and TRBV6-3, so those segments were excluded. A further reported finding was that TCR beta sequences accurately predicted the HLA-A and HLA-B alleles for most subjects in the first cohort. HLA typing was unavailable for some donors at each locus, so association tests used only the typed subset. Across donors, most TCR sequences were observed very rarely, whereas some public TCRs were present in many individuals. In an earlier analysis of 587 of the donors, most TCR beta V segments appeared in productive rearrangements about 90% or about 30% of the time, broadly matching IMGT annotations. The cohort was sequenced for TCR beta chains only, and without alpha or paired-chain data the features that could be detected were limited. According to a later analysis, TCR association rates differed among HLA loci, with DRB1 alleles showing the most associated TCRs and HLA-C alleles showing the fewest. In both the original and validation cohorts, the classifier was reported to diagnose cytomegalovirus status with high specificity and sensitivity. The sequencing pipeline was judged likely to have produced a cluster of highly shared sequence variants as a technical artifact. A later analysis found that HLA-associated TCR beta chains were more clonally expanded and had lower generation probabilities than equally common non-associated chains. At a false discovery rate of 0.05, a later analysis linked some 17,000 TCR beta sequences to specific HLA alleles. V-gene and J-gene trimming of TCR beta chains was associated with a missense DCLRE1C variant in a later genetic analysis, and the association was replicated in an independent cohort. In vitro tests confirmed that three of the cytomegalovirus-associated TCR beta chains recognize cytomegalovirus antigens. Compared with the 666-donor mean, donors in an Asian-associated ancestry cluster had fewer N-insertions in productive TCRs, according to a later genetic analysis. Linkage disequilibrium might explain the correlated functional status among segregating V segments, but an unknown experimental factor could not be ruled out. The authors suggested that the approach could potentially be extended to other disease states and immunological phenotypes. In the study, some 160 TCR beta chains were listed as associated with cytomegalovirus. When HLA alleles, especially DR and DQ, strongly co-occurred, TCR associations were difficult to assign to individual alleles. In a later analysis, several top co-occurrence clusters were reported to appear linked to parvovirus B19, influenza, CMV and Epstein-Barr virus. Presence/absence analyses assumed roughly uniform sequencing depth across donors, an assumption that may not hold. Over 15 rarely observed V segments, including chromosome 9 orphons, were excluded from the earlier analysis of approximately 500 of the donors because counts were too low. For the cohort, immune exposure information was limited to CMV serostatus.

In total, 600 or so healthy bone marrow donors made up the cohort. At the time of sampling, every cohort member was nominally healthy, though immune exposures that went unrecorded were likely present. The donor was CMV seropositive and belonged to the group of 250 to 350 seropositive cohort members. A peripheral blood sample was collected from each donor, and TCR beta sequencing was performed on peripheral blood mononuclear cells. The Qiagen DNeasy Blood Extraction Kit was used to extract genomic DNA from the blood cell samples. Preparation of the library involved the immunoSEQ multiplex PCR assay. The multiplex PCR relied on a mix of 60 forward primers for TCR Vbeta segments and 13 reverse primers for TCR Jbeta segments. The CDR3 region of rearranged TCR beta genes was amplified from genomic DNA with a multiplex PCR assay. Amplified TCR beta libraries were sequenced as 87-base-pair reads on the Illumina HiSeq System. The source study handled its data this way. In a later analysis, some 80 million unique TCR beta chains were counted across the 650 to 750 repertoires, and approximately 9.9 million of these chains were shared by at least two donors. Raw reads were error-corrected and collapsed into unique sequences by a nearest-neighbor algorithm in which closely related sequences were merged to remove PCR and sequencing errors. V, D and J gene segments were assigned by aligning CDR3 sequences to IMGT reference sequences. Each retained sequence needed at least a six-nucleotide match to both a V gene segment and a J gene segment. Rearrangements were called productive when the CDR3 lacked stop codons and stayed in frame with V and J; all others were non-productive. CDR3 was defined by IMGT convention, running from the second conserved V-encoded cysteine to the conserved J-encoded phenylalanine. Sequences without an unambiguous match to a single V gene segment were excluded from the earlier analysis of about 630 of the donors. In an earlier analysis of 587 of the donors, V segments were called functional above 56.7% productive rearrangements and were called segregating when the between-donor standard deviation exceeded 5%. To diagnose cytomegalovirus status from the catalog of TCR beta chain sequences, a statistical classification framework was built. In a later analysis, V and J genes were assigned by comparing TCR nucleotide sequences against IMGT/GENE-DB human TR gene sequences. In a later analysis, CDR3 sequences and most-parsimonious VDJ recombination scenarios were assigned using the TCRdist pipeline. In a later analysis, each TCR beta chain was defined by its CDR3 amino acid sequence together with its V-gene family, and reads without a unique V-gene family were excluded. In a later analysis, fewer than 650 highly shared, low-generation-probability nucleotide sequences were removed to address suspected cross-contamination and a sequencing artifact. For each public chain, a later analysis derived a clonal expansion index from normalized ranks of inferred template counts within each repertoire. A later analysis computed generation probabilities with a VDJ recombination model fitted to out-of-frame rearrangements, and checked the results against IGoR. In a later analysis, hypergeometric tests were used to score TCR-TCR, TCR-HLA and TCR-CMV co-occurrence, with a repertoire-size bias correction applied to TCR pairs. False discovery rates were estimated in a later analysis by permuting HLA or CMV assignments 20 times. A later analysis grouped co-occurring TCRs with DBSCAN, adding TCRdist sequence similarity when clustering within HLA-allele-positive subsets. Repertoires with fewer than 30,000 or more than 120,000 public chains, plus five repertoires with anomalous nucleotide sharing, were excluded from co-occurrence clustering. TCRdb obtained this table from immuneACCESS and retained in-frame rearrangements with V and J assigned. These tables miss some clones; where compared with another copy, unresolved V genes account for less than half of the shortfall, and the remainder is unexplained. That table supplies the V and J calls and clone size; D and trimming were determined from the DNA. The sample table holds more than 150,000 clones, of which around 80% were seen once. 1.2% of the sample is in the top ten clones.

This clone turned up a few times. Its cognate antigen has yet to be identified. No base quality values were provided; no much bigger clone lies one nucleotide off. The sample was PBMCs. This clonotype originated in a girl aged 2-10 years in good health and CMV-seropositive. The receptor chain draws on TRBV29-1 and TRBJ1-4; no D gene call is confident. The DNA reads TGCAGCGTTGCCCCAGCGGGCCCTAATGAAAAACTGTTTTTT. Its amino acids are CSVAPAGPNEKLFF.